The rows below give T cell receptor beta chains drawn from one sample of a study of CD4 T cell repertoires and nickel. TCRdb re-derived calls from the RT-PCR reads in MiXCR, one entry per CDR3 protein. Of fewer than 400 distinct CDR3 sequences listed, around 42% are singletons. Sequenced sample: CD4+ T cells from blood, not recorded whether cultured. The source is a human donor in a nickel allergy study, with or without nickel allergy (not recorded which). It is not recorded whether this sample comes from one donor or several. The CDR3 runs from the conserved cysteine through the conserved F or W. The order of the fields is CDR3 protein, CDR3 DNA, J gene, clone size, D gene, V gene. D genes are given only for firm matches. Part of the rows lack a size; the others show once, few, many or a class for expanded clones.

CDR3aa: CATSARYGSGANVLTF
CDR3nt: TGTGCCACCAGCGCCCGTTATGGCTCTGGGGCCAACGTCCTGACTTTC
j_gene: TRBJ2-6
abundance: few
d_gene: NA
v_gene: TRBV15

CDR3aa: CASSSDVRPHEQYF
CDR3nt: TGTGCCAGCAGCTCAGATGTCAGACCCCACGAGCAGTACTTC
j_gene: TRBJ2-7
abundance: once
d_gene: NA
v_gene: TRBV11-3

CDR3aa: CAWGSFHGETQYF
CDR3nt: TGTGCCTGGGGTAGCTTCCATGGAGAGACCCAGTACTTC
j_gene: TRBJ2-5
abundance: NA
d_gene: NA
v_gene: TRBV30

CDR3aa: CASSFTGTGDYQPQHF
CDR3nt: TGCGCCAGCAGCTTTACCGGGACAGGGGATTATCAGCCCCAGCATTTT
j_gene: TRBJ1-5
abundance: NA
d_gene: TRBD1
v_gene: TRBV4-1

CDR3aa: CASSFTGAGEQYF
CDR3nt: TGTGCCAGCAGCTTCACGGGGGCAGGCGAGCAGTACTTC
j_gene: TRBJ2-7
abundance: NA
d_gene: NA
v_gene: TRBV7-2

CDR3aa: CSVRDSPGNTIYF
CDR3nt: TGCAGCGTAAGAGACAGTCCTGGAAACACCATATATTTT
j_gene: TRBJ1-3
abundance: NA
d_gene: NA
v_gene: TRBV29-1

CDR3aa: CASSLRPRGSGANVLTF
CDR3nt: TGTGCCAGCAGCTTAAGGCCCAGGGGCTCTGGGGCCAACGTCCTGACTTTC
j_gene: TRBJ2-6
abundance: NA
d_gene: NA
v_gene: TRBV7-9

CDR3aa: CASSSHRDMNTEAFF
CDR3nt: TGTGCCAGCAGTTCCCACAGGGATATGAACACTGAAGCTTTCTTT
j_gene: TRBJ1-1
abundance: hyperexpanded
d_gene: NA
v_gene: TRBV28

CDR3aa: CASSGTGWDSPLHF
CDR3nt: TGTGCCAGCAGCGGGACAGGGTGGGATTCACCCCTCCACTTT
j_gene: TRBJ1-6
abundance: NA
d_gene: TRBD1
v_gene: TRBV7-2

CDR3aa: CASSLNRGLYEKLFF
CDR3nt: TGTGCCAGCAGTTTAAACAGGGGGCTGTATGAAAAACTGTTTTTT
j_gene: TRBJ1-4
abundance: NA
d_gene: TRBD1
v_gene: TRBV28

CDR3aa: CATRQGSSTDTQYF
CDR3nt: TGTGCCACAAGACAGGGCTCTAGCACAGATACGCAGTATTTT
j_gene: TRBJ2-3
abundance: NA
d_gene: TRBD1
v_gene: TRBV10-3

CDR3aa: CAWSVGLPGTEAFF
CDR3nt: TGTGCCTGGAGTGTAGGGCTGCCCGGCACTGAAGCTTTCTTT
j_gene: TRBJ1-1
abundance: NA
d_gene: NA
v_gene: TRBV30

CDR3aa: CASSQLGTGELNQPQHF
CDR3nt: TGTGCCAGCAGCCAATTAGGGACAGGGGAACTCAATCAGCCCCAGCATTTT
j_gene: TRBJ1-5
abundance: hyperexpanded
d_gene: TRBD1
v_gene: TRBV4-2

CDR3aa: CASSFGRVNEKLFF
CDR3nt: TGTGCCAGCAGCTTTGGACGGGTTAATGAAAAACTGTTTTTT
j_gene: TRBJ1-4
abundance: NA
d_gene: NA
v_gene: TRBV7-3

CDR3aa: CASSVNRGGNQPQHF
CDR3nt: TGTGCCAGCAGCGTGAACAGGGGGGGCAATCAGCCCCAGCATTTT
j_gene: TRBJ1-5
abundance: few
d_gene: TRBD1
v_gene: TRBV11-2

CDR3aa: CAWSPFATEAFF
CDR3nt: TGTGCCTGGAGTCCCTTTGCCACTGAAGCTTTCTTT
j_gene: TRBJ1-1
abundance: NA
d_gene: NA
v_gene: TRBV30

CDR3aa: CSVGNIEAFF
CDR3nt: TGCAGCGTGGGTAACATTGAAGCTTTCTTT
j_gene: TRBJ1-1
abundance: NA
d_gene: NA
v_gene: TRBV29-1

CDR3aa: CASSFSKDGYTF
CDR3nt: TGTGCCAGCAGTTTCTCTAAGGATGGCTACACCTTC
j_gene: TRBJ1-2
abundance: few
d_gene: NA
v_gene: TRBV12-3/TRBV12-4